This is a list of T cell receptor beta chains from one sample in a study of blood T cell repertoires in COVID-19. The repertoire was sequenced with immunoSEQ multiplex PCR; TCRdb's copy has only in-frame clones and lacks some. Here the sample spans about 220,000 clones, roughly 89% being singletons. The sample consisted of PBMCs or T cells enriched from blood (not recorded which). Receptors were obtained from a woman in her forties who had recovered from COVID-19. The CDR3 runs from the conserved cysteine through the conserved F or W. A D gene is named only where the DNA matches it firmly. Clone size is given for some rows only: seen once, a few or many times, or a class if the clone is expanded.

CASSLGLASTDTQYF	TGTGCCAGCAGCCTAGGGCTAGCTAGCACAGATACGCAGTATTTT	NA	NA	TRBV5-4	TRBJ2-3
CASSSPLTTSGQETQYF	TGCGCCAGCAGCTCACCCCTTACCACTAGCGGCCAAGAGACCCAGTACTTC	NA	TRBD2	TRBV5-1	TRBJ2-5
CASSPTRGNTEAFF	TGCGCCAGCAGCCCCACACGCGGGAACACTGAAGCTTTCTTT	NA	NA	TRBV4-1	TRBJ1-1
CASSLQGGLAGVTQYF	TGTGCCAGCAGCCTCCAGGGGGGACTAGCGGGAGTTACGCAGTATTTT	NA	TRBD2	TRBV7-3	TRBJ2-3
CASSYSREAQGSEQFF	TGTGCCAGCAGTTATTCGCGGGAGGCCCAGGGGTCCGAGCAGTTCTTC	NA	TRBD2	TRBV6-5	TRBJ2-1
CASSLVYGGLDF	TGTGCCAGCAGCTTAGTGTACGGCGGATTGGACTTC	once	NA	TRBV7-8	TRBJ2-7
CASSPRGTQYF	TGTGCCAGCAGCCCCCGGGGGACCCAGTACTTC	NA	NA	TRBV12-3/TRBV12-4	TRBJ2-5
CSVETSFWTQYF	TGCAGCGTTGAGACTAGTTTTTGGACGCAGTATTTT	few	NA	TRBV29-1	TRBJ2-3
CASSLGGGTDTQYF	TGTGCCAGCAGCTTAGGCGGAGGCACAGATACGCAGTATTTT	NA	NA	TRBV5-4	TRBJ2-3
CASRSLQGSYNEQFF	TGTGCCAGCAGGTCATTACAGGGCTCCTACAATGAGCAGTTCTTC	once	NA	TRBV11-2	TRBJ2-1
CASSQGGANYGYTF	TGTGCCAGCAGCCAAGGGGGGGCTAACTATGGCTACACCTTC	NA	NA	TRBV7-9	TRBJ1-2
CSVEDLAGGYTF	TGCAGCGTTGAAGATCTGGCCGGGGGCTACACCTTC	few	NA	TRBV29-1	TRBJ1-2
CASSPGLNTGELFF	TGTGCCAGCTCACCAGGACTGAACACCGGGGAGCTGTTTTTT	NA	NA	TRBV18	TRBJ2-2
CASSFHAGGRAHEQYF	TGTGCCAGCAGCTTTCACGCGGGCGGGAGGGCCCACGAGCAGTACTTC	few	TRBD2	TRBV5-4	TRBJ2-7
CAWSRTDNYGYTF	TGTGCCTGGAGTCGGACAGATAACTATGGCTACACCTTC	NA	NA	TRBV30	TRBJ1-2
CATSDLQGGGETQYF	TGTGCCACCAGTGATTTGCAGGGGGGCGGGGAGACCCAGTACTTC	NA	NA	TRBV24-1	TRBJ2-5
CASSLEGLYNEQFF	TGCGCCAGCAGCTTGGAGGGGCTCTACAATGAGCAGTTCTTC	NA	NA	TRBV5-1	TRBJ2-1
CASSEGPNYGYTF	TGCGCCAGCAGTGAGGGGCCTAACTATGGCTACACCTTC	NA	NA	TRBV10-2	TRBJ1-2
CASSRTSGSYEQYF	TGTGCCAGCAGCCGGACTAGCGGGAGCTACGAGCAGTACTTC	few	TRBD2	TRBV3-1/TRBV3-2	TRBJ2-7
CASSQTRTGELFF	TGTGCCAGCAGCCAAACGCGGACCGGGGAGCTGTTTTTT	NA	NA	TRBV14	TRBJ2-2
CASSPPASADTQYF	TGTGCCAGCAGTCCCCCGGCTAGCGCAGATACGCAGTATTTT	NA	NA	TRBV28	TRBJ2-3
CASSDLGQYSNQPQHF	TGCGCCAGCAGTGACTTGGGACAGTATAGCAATCAGCCCCAGCATTTT	NA	TRBD1	TRBV10-2	TRBJ1-5
CASSPQLVYSGANVLTF	TGTGCCAGCAGCCCTCAACTAGTCTACTCTGGGGCCAACGTCCTGACTTTC	NA	NA	TRBV9	TRBJ2-6
CASSGQGLIGYTF	TGTGCCAGCTCGGGACAGGGTTTAATTGGCTACACCTTC	NA	TRBD1	TRBV2	TRBJ1-2
CASSLRVSPNEKLFF	TGTGCCAGCAGCCTCAGGGTTTCACCTAATGAAAAACTGTTTTTT	once	NA	TRBV11-2	TRBJ1-4
CASSQVWVSGRGPDTQYF	TGTGCCAGCAGCCAAGTTTGGGTAAGCGGGAGGGGCCCAGATACGCAGTATTTT	NA	TRBD2	TRBV4-2	TRBJ2-3
CASRLAGGQVDTQYF	TGTGCCAGCCGACTAGCGGGAGGGCAGGTAGATACGCAGTATTTT	NA	TRBD2	TRBV6-5	TRBJ2-3
CASSPSGTGGEKLFF	TGTGCCAGCTCACCATCCGGGACAGGGGGCGAAAAACTGTTTTTT	NA	TRBD1	TRBV18	TRBJ1-4
CASPSRQGSVNTEAFF	TGTGCCAGCCCTAGCCGACAGGGCTCGGTGAACACTGAAGCTTTCTTT	NA	TRBD1	TRBV28	TRBJ1-1
CASSSARYGYTF	TGTGCCAGCAGTAGCGCTCGGTATGGCTACACCTTC	NA	NA	TRBV11-2	TRBJ1-2
CAWIPQGANYGYTF	TGTGCCTGGATCCCCCAGGGTGCCAACTATGGCTACACCTTC	few	NA	TRBV30	TRBJ1-2
CASSLTREAGGNEQFF	TGTGCCAGCAGCTTAACCCGGGAAGCGGGAGGAAATGAGCAGTTCTTC	NA	TRBD2	TRBV7-3	TRBJ2-1
CASMRTFLTYNEQFF	TGTGCCAGCATGAGGACATTTCTAACCTACAATGAGCAGTTCTTC	few	NA	TRBV2	TRBJ2-1
CSVGGTTTFSGSEETQYF	TGCAGCGTTGGTGGGACCACTACCTTTAGCGGGTCGGAAGAGACCCAGTACTTC	NA	TRBD2	TRBV29-1	TRBJ2-5
CAISESGDREDTIYF	TGTGCCATCAGTGAGTCCGGAGACCGGGAGGACACCATATATTTT	NA	NA	TRBV10-3	TRBJ1-3
CASSLYAGDSNEKLFF	TGTGCCAGCTCACTCTACGCAGGGGATTCTAATGAAAAACTGTTTTTT	NA	NA	TRBV18	TRBJ1-4
CASSLISPVGRATEAFF	TGTGCCAGCAGTTTAATATCCCCCGTGGGCAGGGCCACTGAAGCTTTCTTT	NA	NA	TRBV28	TRBJ1-1
CASSRLAGGSDTQYF	TGTGCCAGCAGCAGACTAGCGGGAGGCTCGGATACGCAGTATTTT	NA	TRBD2	TRBV7-8	TRBJ2-3
CASTRGSYTGELFF	TGTGCCAGCACCCGGGGGAGTTACACCGGGGAGCTGTTTTTT	NA	NA	TRBV27	TRBJ2-2
CASSRDSDYGYTF	TGTGCCAGCAGTCGGGACAGCGACTATGGCTACACCTTC	NA	TRBD1	TRBV6-5	TRBJ1-2
CASRAGRGAPEAFF	TGTGCCAGCAGAGCTGGCAGGGGAGCCCCTGAAGCTTTCTTT	NA	NA	TRBV6-4	TRBJ1-1
CSASLLSSYNEQFF	TGCAGCGCCTCTCTTTTGTCTTCCTACAATGAGCAGTTCTTC	NA	NA	TRBV29-1	TRBJ2-1
CASSAAGPQHF	TGTGCCAGCAGCGCGGCGGGGCCCCAGCATTTT	NA	NA	TRBV5-6	TRBJ1-5
CATSDPLNTEAFF	TGTGCCACCAGTGATCCTTTGAACACTGAAGCTTTCTTT	NA	NA	TRBV24-1	TRBJ1-1
CASSSTSGAQETQYF	TGCGCCAGCAGCTCAACTAGCGGGGCCCAAGAGACCCAGTACTTC	NA	TRBD2	TRBV5-1	TRBJ2-5
CASSVLGLAGGGFNEQFF	TGTGCCAGCAGCGTACTGGGACTAGCGGGAGGAGGGTTCAATGAGCAGTTCTTC	NA	TRBD2	TRBV9	TRBJ2-1
CASSIGLAGAGELFF	TGTGCCAGTAGTATTGGGCTAGCGGGAGCCGGGGAGCTGTTTTTT	NA	TRBD2	TRBV19	TRBJ2-2
CASSFGTGNTGELFF	TGTGCCAGCAGTTTCGGGACAGGTAACACCGGGGAGCTGTTTTTT	NA	TRBD1	TRBV28	TRBJ2-2
CASSYPRQGRTNEQFF	TGTGCCAGCAGTTATCCGAGACAGGGAAGAACAAATGAGCAGTTCTTC	NA	TRBD1	TRBV6-2/TRBV6-3	TRBJ2-1
CASNLQDRGKLFF	TGTGCCAGCAACCTCCAGGACCGGGGAAAACTGTTTTTT	NA	NA	TRBV28	TRBJ1-4
CATSEGEPNYGYTF	TGTGCCACCAGTGAGGGAGAACCCAACTATGGCTACACCTTC	NA	NA	TRBV24-1	TRBJ1-2
CASSPDPPRKAGYTF	TGTGCCAGTAGTCCCGACCCACCGAGGAAGGCTGGCTACACCTTC	NA	NA	TRBV19	TRBJ1-2
CAWGGLAGVSNEQFF	TGTGCCTGGGGGGGACTAGCGGGAGTATCAAATGAGCAGTTCTTC	NA	TRBD2	TRBV30	TRBJ2-1